This TCR beta chain was found in a study of blood T cell repertoires in COVID-19. Study summary: Samples representing acute and convalescent COVID-19 were sourced from the United States, Italy and Spain.

The V gene's germline CDR1 is SGHDT and CDR2 YYEEEE. The CDR3 has 17 residues. V shed 0 bases and J 9 bases; nucleotides not matched to a gene: 12. Sequencing was performed with immunoSEQ multiplex PCR; in TCRdb, only in-frame clones are kept and a portion is missing. The table records approximately 67,000 clones, roughly 82% of them present only once. The specimen was peripheral blood. The V gene is TRBV5-6, the J gene TRBJ2-1, with 10 bases aligning to TRBD1. This sequence was found in a man in his 60s with acute or convalescent COVID-19. The CDR3 coding sequence is TGTGCCAGCAGCTTGGTAAAGAGGGACAGGGGCCGGGGTGAGCAGTTCTTC. Protein sequence: CASSLVKRDRGRGEQFF.